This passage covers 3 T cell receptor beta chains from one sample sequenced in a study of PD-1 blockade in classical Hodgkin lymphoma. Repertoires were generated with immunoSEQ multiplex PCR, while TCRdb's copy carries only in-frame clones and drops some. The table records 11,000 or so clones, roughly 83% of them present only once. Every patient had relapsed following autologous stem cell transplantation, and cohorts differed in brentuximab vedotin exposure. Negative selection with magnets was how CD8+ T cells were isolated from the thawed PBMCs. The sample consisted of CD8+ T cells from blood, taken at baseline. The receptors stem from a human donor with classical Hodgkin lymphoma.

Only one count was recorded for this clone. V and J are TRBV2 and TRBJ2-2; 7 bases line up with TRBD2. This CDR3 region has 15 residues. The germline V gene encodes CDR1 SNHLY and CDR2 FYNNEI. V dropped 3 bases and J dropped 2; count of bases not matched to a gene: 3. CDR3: CASSDIAGNTGELFF. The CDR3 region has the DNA TGTGCCAGCAGTGATATAGCGGGCAACACCGGGGAGCTGTTTTTT.

The CDR3 DNA follows: TGTGCCAGCGGTCCAAATTCGATAGCTATGAACACTGAAGCTTTCTTT. It translates to CASGPNSIAMNTEAFF. The chain uses TRBV11-2 and TRBJ1-1; no firm D call. Germline CDR1 reads SGHAT; CDR2 reads FQNNGV. The V and J ends lost 8 bases and 0 bases respectively, with 19 bases between them. CDR3 length: 16 residues.

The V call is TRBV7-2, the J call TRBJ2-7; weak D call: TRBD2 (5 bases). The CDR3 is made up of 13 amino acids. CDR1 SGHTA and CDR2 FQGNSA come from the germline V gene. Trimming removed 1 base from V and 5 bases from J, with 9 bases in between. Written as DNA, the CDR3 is TGTGCCAGCAGCTTAGTTTTCGGGGACGAGCAGTACTTC. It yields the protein CASSLVFGDEQYF.